The sequence of this TCR beta chain was determined in a study of blood T cell repertoires in COVID-19. Study overall: Acute and convalescent COVID-19 specimens originated in the United States, Italy and Spain. Sample material is recorded as cDNA or gDNA derived from T cells, B-cell-depleted T cells, or PBMCs.

Germline CDR1 and CDR2: SNHLY and FYNNEI. The V segment lost 1 base and the J segment 5 bases; nucleotides outside the gene matches: 5. This CDR3 contains 15 residues. The authors' processing: Cell counts per sample came from amplifying reference gene primers. This table comes from immunoSEQ multiplex PCR, and its TCRdb copy is limited to in-frame clones, with some not included. V, J and clone size reflect that table, while D and trimming were determined from the DNA. The sample has hundreds of thousands of clones, around 89% seen once. This clone has a single count. The sequenced sample was PBMCs or T cells enriched from blood (not recorded which). The chain couples TRBV2 to TRBJ2-5; 9 nucleotides agree with TRBD2. The sequence was obtained from a man aged 45-65 years who had been exposed to COVID-19. The chain's CDR3 is CASSEGGSGRETQYF. The CDR3 bases are TGTGCCAGCAGTGAAGGGGGAAGCGGGAGGGAGACCCAGTACTTC.